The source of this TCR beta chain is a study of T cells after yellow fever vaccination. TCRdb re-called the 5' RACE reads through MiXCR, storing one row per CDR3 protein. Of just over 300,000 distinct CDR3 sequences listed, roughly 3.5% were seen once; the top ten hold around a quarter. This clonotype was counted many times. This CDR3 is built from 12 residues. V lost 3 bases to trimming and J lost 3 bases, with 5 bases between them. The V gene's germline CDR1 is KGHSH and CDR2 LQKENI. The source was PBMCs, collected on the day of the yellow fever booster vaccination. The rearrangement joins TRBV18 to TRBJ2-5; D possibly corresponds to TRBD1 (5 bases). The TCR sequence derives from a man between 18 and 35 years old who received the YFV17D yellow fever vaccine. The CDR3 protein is CASSPREETQYF. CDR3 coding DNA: TGTGCCAGCTCACCCAGGGAAGAGACCCAGTACTTC. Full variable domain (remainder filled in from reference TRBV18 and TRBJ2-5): NAGVMQNPRHLVRRRGQEARLRCSPMKGHSHVYWYRQLPEEGLKFMVYLQKENIIDESGMPKERFSAEFPKEGPSILRIQQVVRGDSAAYFCASSPREETQYFGPGTRLLVL.